This entry is about one T cell receptor beta chain. Its antigen is not identified. The sample originates from a study of a mutant IDH1 vaccine in newly diagnosed glioma. Study information: The patients were given eight vaccinations, one each in weeks 1, 3, 5, 7, 11, 15, 19 and 23. The earlier regimen, radiotherapy, temozolomide, or both, was most often both. With temozolomide cycles, or 4-6 weeks after radiotherapy alone, vaccination was started. Study conclusions and caveats: There seemed to be no relation between pseudoprogression and changes in top peripheral T cell clonotypes.

Profiling relied on immunoSEQ multiplex PCR, and the TCRdb table lists in-frame clones only, not all of them. The sample lists 25,000 to 35,000 clones; around 89% were seen once. Time point noted: week 11, during vaccination. Doses comprised 300 ug of mutant IDH1 20-mer peptide each, plus topical imiquimod. The J segment lost 6 bases and the V segment lost 4 bases, leaving 5 bases of the junction unmatched. CDR1 is MNHNS, CDR2 SASEGT, per germline. The CDR3 is 13 amino acids. This chain links TRBV6-1 with TRBJ1-2, with TRBD1 identical over 7 bases. The sequence came from a man between 18 and 29 years old with glioma. The sample consisted of PBMCs, taken from a glioma patient whose treatment included an IDH1 peptide vaccine. This CDR3 reads CASSATGRNGYTF. CDR3 DNA sequence: TGTGCCAGCAGTGCGACAGGGCGGAATGGCTACACCTTC.